Listed below are T cell receptor beta chains from one sample, sequenced in a study of blood T cell repertoires in COVID-19. Data came from immunoSEQ multiplex PCR; TCRdb stores just in-frame clones and leaves some out. The sample includes under 300,000 clones, more than 70% seen only once; the top ten take 0.9% to 1%. Sequencing was done on a sample of peripheral blood. These receptors were obtained from a woman in her thirties or forties who had recovered from COVID-19. Both conserved end residues are part of each CDR3.

j_gene: TRBJ2-1
v_gene: TRBV15
CDR3aa: CATSRTSGLVWGHNEQFF

j_gene: TRBJ1-4
v_gene: TRBV18
CDR3aa: CASSHREGKLFF

j_gene: TRBJ2-7
v_gene: TRBV18
CDR3aa: CASSPQSDRVPYEQYF

j_gene: TRBJ2-7
v_gene: TRBV6-2/TRBV6-3
CDR3aa: CASSTGVWGEQYF

j_gene: TRBJ2-2
v_gene: TRBV9
CDR3aa: CASSVGAGLAGELFF

j_gene: TRBJ2-1
v_gene: TRBV9
CDR3aa: CASSALPSGNSYNEQFF

j_gene: TRBJ2-2
v_gene: TRBV30
CDR3aa: CAWRIGETGELFF

j_gene: TRBJ2-5
v_gene: TRBV7-2
CDR3aa: CASSPGPGLSSQETQYF

j_gene: TRBJ2-5
v_gene: TRBV10-3
CDR3aa: CAISPDPGETQYF

j_gene: TRBJ1-2
v_gene: TRBV5-8
CDR3aa: CASSWGTGGNYGYTF

j_gene: TRBJ2-7
v_gene: TRBV18
CDR3aa: CASSPSGARPVF

j_gene: TRBJ2-6
v_gene: TRBV11-3
CDR3aa: CASSRRGAGANVLTF

j_gene: TRBJ2-4
v_gene: TRBV12-3/TRBV12-4
CDR3aa: CASSTQGHLIQYF

j_gene: TRBJ1-4
v_gene: TRBV6-5
CDR3aa: CASRDGTGLGGKLFF

j_gene: TRBJ2-5
v_gene: TRBV7-9
CDR3aa: CASSSRGLAETQYF

j_gene: TRBJ2-2
v_gene: TRBV11-2
CDR3aa: CASSLRTGGELFF

j_gene: TRBJ2-2
v_gene: TRBV19
CDR3aa: CASSMWTGATGELFF

j_gene: TRBJ1-2
v_gene: TRBV30
CDR3aa: CAWTLQGNYGYTF

j_gene: TRBJ1-2
v_gene: TRBV12-1
CDR3aa: CASSCGTGGACGYTF

j_gene: TRBJ2-6
v_gene: TRBV15
CDR3aa: CATSSIDRGDGANVLTF

j_gene: TRBJ2-7
v_gene: TRBV19
CDR3aa: CASSMGQAAGEQYF

j_gene: TRBJ2-3
v_gene: TRBV5-1
CDR3aa: CASSPIVGQDTQYF

j_gene: TRBJ1-1
v_gene: TRBV28
CDR3aa: CASSGPAGQGRGTEAFF

j_gene: TRBJ1-2
v_gene: TRBV28
CDR3aa: CASSPGGWDGYTF

j_gene: TRBJ2-5
v_gene: TRBV20-1
CDR3aa: CSASQQETQYF

j_gene: TRBJ2-2
v_gene: TRBV11-3
CDR3aa: CASSLGQGAGELFF

j_gene: TRBJ1-1
v_gene: TRBV3-1/TRBV3-2
CDR3aa: CASSQGMYWQGRNTEAFF

j_gene: TRBJ2-7
v_gene: TRBV11-2
CDR3aa: CASSLGAGGWNEQYF

j_gene: TRBJ1-2
v_gene: TRBV6-5
CDR3aa: CASSSPYGYTF

j_gene: TRBJ1-1
v_gene: TRBV19
CDR3aa: CASNSPRGTEAFF

j_gene: TRBJ2-4
v_gene: TRBV4-3
CDR3aa: CASSQVRGRASGIQYF

j_gene: TRBJ2-6
v_gene: TRBV23-1
CDR3aa: CASSQSTGKSSGANVLTF

j_gene: TRBJ2-7
v_gene: TRBV2
CDR3aa: CASRRTSGGAIEQYF

j_gene: TRBJ1-5
v_gene: TRBV18
CDR3aa: CASSGGGQQPQHF

j_gene: TRBJ1-4
v_gene: TRBV5-4
CDR3aa: CASSGTGGGREKLFF

j_gene: TRBJ2-1
v_gene: TRBV7-9
CDR3aa: CASSPLRDEQFF

j_gene: TRBJ1-2
v_gene: TRBV5-5
CDR3aa: CASSALPQARANYGYTF

j_gene: TRBJ2-3
v_gene: TRBV24-1
CDR3aa: CATSVPSTGTQYF

j_gene: TRBJ2-1
v_gene: TRBV27
CDR3aa: CASALGFEQFF

j_gene: TRBJ2-3
v_gene: TRBV11-3
CDR3aa: CASSLGAVSSTDTQYF